This is a list of T cell receptor beta chains from one sample in a study of shared clonotypes between healthy human individuals. TCRdb's table, derived via immunoSEQ multiplex PCR, lists solely in-frame clones and lacks some. The sample holds more than 2 million clones, roughly 93% seen once. Source material: naive CD8+ T cells from PBMCs. The source of these receptors is a man younger than 30 in good health. Some clones in this sample may be carry-over from other donors' samples. Both conserved end residues are part of each CDR3. D genes are given only for firm matches. Rows give clone size only sometimes, using once, few, many, or a class for an expanded clone.

cdr3_length: 13; j_call: TRBJ2-7; d_call: NA; clone_size: NA; v_call: TRBV5-1; cdr3_nt: TGCGCCAGCAGCTTGCCGGCTTCCTACGAGCAGTACTTC; cdr3_aa: CASSLPASYEQYF
cdr3_length: 13; j_call: TRBJ2-7; d_call: NA; clone_size: NA; v_call: TRBV13; cdr3_nt: TGTGCCAGCAGCTTGGCAGGGATGTGGGAGCAGTACTTC; cdr3_aa: CASSLAGMWEQYF
cdr3_length: 12; j_call: TRBJ1-5; d_call: NA; clone_size: NA; v_call: TRBV19; cdr3_nt: TGTGCCAGTAGTCCCCCGTGGATGCCCCAGCATTTT; cdr3_aa: CASSPPWMPQHF
cdr3_length: 17; j_call: TRBJ2-7; d_call: NA; clone_size: NA; v_call: TRBV7-9; cdr3_nt: TGTGCCAGCAGCCCCGGAGGAGTGGACGAGAGGTTCTACGAGCAGTACTTC; cdr3_aa: CASSPGGVDERFYEQYF
cdr3_length: 16; j_call: TRBJ2-1; d_call: TRBD2; clone_size: NA; v_call: TRBV7-6; cdr3_nt: TGTGCCAGCAGCCGACGGGGGCTAGCGGGAGACAATGAGCAGTTCTTC; cdr3_aa: CASSRRGLAGDNEQFF
cdr3_length: 15; j_call: TRBJ1-1; d_call: TRBD1; clone_size: NA; v_call: TRBV19; cdr3_nt: TGTGCCAGTAGAGGGGGACAGGGACCGAACACTGAAGCTTTCTTT; cdr3_aa: CASRGGQGPNTEAFF
cdr3_length: 17; j_call: TRBJ1-3; d_call: TRBD1; clone_size: once; v_call: TRBV7-8; cdr3_nt: TGTGCCAGCAGCCTTAGCCGGCAGGGGGCGGCTGGAAACACCATATATTTT; cdr3_aa: CASSLSRQGAAGNTIYF
cdr3_length: 14; j_call: TRBJ1-2; d_call: TRBD1; clone_size: NA; v_call: TRBV9; cdr3_nt: TGTGCCAGCAGCCCCCGGGACAGGGACTATGGCTACACCTTC; cdr3_aa: CASSPRDRDYGYTF
cdr3_length: 15; j_call: TRBJ2-1; d_call: TRBD2; clone_size: NA; v_call: TRBV27; cdr3_nt: TGTGCCAGCAGCCCCTTGGGACTAGCGGGAGGAGAGCAGTTCTTC; cdr3_aa: CASSPLGLAGGEQFF
cdr3_length: 20; j_call: TRBJ2-7; d_call: TRBD2; clone_size: NA; v_call: TRBV9; cdr3_nt: TGTGCCAGCAGCGTAAGCGGAGTTAGCGGGAGCTCCGACACTCCCTACGAGCAGTACTTC; cdr3_aa: CASSVSGVSGSSDTPYEQYF
cdr3_length: 14; j_call: TRBJ2-2; d_call: NA; clone_size: NA; v_call: TRBV6-1; cdr3_nt: TGTGCCAGCAGTCCCAGTATTGGGACCGGGGAGCTGTTTTTT; cdr3_aa: CASSPSIGTGELFF
cdr3_length: 14; j_call: TRBJ2-7; d_call: TRBD2; clone_size: NA; v_call: TRBV13; cdr3_nt: TGTGCCAGCAGTGATACTAGCGGGGTCTACGAGCAGTACTTC; cdr3_aa: CASSDTSGVYEQYF
cdr3_length: 15; j_call: TRBJ1-1; d_call: NA; clone_size: once; v_call: TRBV9; cdr3_nt: TGTGCCAGCAGCGTAGCTGCGGGGGTGAACACTGAAGCTTTCTTT; cdr3_aa: CASSVAAGVNTEAFF
cdr3_length: 13; j_call: TRBJ2-5; d_call: TRBD2; clone_size: NA; v_call: TRBV5-4; cdr3_nt: TGTGCCAGCAGCTTGATGGGGGGGGAGACCCAGTACTTC; cdr3_aa: CASSLMGGETQYF
cdr3_length: 14; j_call: TRBJ2-5; d_call: NA; clone_size: NA; v_call: TRBV5-1; cdr3_nt: TGCGCCAGCAGCCCCCGGGGGGCCCAAGAGACCCAGTACTTC; cdr3_aa: CASSPRGAQETQYF
cdr3_length: 15; j_call: TRBJ2-1; d_call: TRBD2; clone_size: NA; v_call: TRBV7-3; cdr3_nt: TGTGCCAGCAGCCCCCCCGGGAGGTCCTACAATGAGCAGTTCTTC; cdr3_aa: CASSPPGRSYNEQFF
cdr3_length: 15; j_call: TRBJ2-2; d_call: TRBD2; clone_size: NA; v_call: TRBV27; cdr3_nt: TGTGCCAGCAGCTCGATAGCGGGAGCGGCCGGGGAGCTGTTTTTT; cdr3_aa: CASSSIAGAAGELFF
cdr3_length: 12; j_call: TRBJ2-3; d_call: NA; clone_size: NA; v_call: TRBV7-6; cdr3_nt: TGTGCCAGCAGCTTATATGGGGATACGCAGTATTTT; cdr3_aa: CASSLYGDTQYF
cdr3_length: 15; j_call: TRBJ2-7; d_call: TRBD2; clone_size: NA; v_call: TRBV9; cdr3_nt: TGTGCCAGCAGCCCACAAGGCGGGAGGGTTTACGAGCAGTACTTC; cdr3_aa: CASSPQGGRVYEQYF
cdr3_length: 12; j_call: TRBJ1-2; d_call: NA; clone_size: NA; v_call: TRBV7-9; cdr3_nt: TGTGCCAGCAGTCCATGGGGGGAAGGCTACACCTTC; cdr3_aa: CASSPWGEGYTF
cdr3_length: 17; j_call: TRBJ2-1; d_call: TRBD2; clone_size: NA; v_call: TRBV7-9; cdr3_nt: TGTGCCAGCAGCTGGGGGACTAGCGGGAGTATCTACAATGAGCAGTTCTTC; cdr3_aa: CASSWGTSGSIYNEQFF
cdr3_length: 14; j_call: TRBJ1-1; d_call: NA; clone_size: NA; v_call: TRBV9; cdr3_nt: TGTGCCAGCAGCGACAAACAGAGAGACACTGAAGCTTTCTTT; cdr3_aa: CASSDKQRDTEAFF
cdr3_length: 13; j_call: TRBJ2-1; d_call: TRBD2; clone_size: NA; v_call: TRBV29-1; cdr3_nt: TGCAGCGTGGGGCTCCTAGCGGGAGAAATTCAGTTCTTC; cdr3_aa: CSVGLLAGEIQFF
cdr3_length: 14; j_call: TRBJ1-5; d_call: TRBD1; clone_size: few; v_call: TRBV9; cdr3_nt: TGTGCCAGCAGCGTAGGGGACAGAAATCAGCCCCAGCATTTT; cdr3_aa: CASSVGDRNQPQHF
cdr3_length: 17; j_call: TRBJ1-4; d_call: NA; clone_size: NA; v_call: TRBV4-1; cdr3_nt: TGCGCCAGCAGCCAACGCTCCAAGGATGCAACTAATGAAAAACTGTTTTTT; cdr3_aa: CASSQRSKDATNEKLFF
cdr3_length: 16; j_call: TRBJ2-1; d_call: TRBD2; clone_size: NA; v_call: TRBV7-2; cdr3_nt: TGTGCCAGCAGCCCCGATCTAGCGGGAGTCTACAATGAGCAGTTCTTC; cdr3_aa: CASSPDLAGVYNEQFF
cdr3_length: 12; j_call: TRBJ2-3; d_call: TRBD1; clone_size: once; v_call: TRBV11-3; cdr3_nt: TGTGCCAGCAGCTCCAGGGGGGATACGCAGTATTTT; cdr3_aa: CASSSRGDTQYF
cdr3_length: 13; j_call: TRBJ1-1; d_call: NA; clone_size: NA; v_call: TRBV28; cdr3_nt: TGTGCCAGCAGTCCCCCCTCTGTTACTGAAGCTTTCTTT; cdr3_aa: CASSPPSVTEAFF
cdr3_length: 17; j_call: TRBJ2-7; d_call: TRBD1; clone_size: NA; v_call: TRBV15; cdr3_nt: TGTGCCACCAGCAGAGATCGATTGGGACAGGGTATATACGAGCAGTACTTC; cdr3_aa: CATSRDRLGQGIYEQYF
cdr3_length: 15; j_call: TRBJ2-1; d_call: NA; clone_size: NA; v_call: TRBV28; cdr3_nt: TGTGCCAGCAGCCCCTTAGCTATTTACTCCAATGAGCAGTTCTTC; cdr3_aa: CASSPLAIYSNEQFF
cdr3_length: 11; j_call: TRBJ1-2; d_call: NA; clone_size: NA; v_call: TRBV29-1; cdr3_nt: TGCAGCGTTGACAGGGACTATGGCTACACCTTC; cdr3_aa: CSVDRDYGYTF
cdr3_length: 15; j_call: TRBJ2-3; d_call: NA; clone_size: NA; v_call: TRBV13; cdr3_nt: TGTGCCAGCAGCTTAGTCACGGAATTCACAGATACGCAGTATTTT; cdr3_aa: CASSLVTEFTDTQYF
cdr3_length: 14; j_call: TRBJ2-2; d_call: NA; clone_size: NA; v_call: TRBV6-4; cdr3_nt: TGTGCCAGCAGTCCCACCAGGGGGGCCGGGGAGCTGTTTTTT; cdr3_aa: CASSPTRGAGELFF
cdr3_length: 17; j_call: TRBJ1-2; d_call: NA; clone_size: NA; v_call: TRBV7-8; cdr3_nt: TGTGCCAGCAGCCTAAGGGCGGGCCAAACATCTAACTATGGCTACACCTTC; cdr3_aa: CASSLRAGQTSNYGYTF
cdr3_length: 10; j_call: TRBJ2-7; d_call: NA; clone_size: NA; v_call: TRBV11-3; cdr3_nt: TGTGCCAGCAGCTTACGCCGGCAGTACTTC; cdr3_aa: CASSLRRQYF
cdr3_length: 15; j_call: TRBJ2-5; d_call: NA; clone_size: NA; v_call: TRBV5-1; cdr3_nt: TGCGCCAGCAGCTATGAGGGGGGTTGGCTAGAGACCCAGTACTTC; cdr3_aa: CASSYEGGWLETQYF